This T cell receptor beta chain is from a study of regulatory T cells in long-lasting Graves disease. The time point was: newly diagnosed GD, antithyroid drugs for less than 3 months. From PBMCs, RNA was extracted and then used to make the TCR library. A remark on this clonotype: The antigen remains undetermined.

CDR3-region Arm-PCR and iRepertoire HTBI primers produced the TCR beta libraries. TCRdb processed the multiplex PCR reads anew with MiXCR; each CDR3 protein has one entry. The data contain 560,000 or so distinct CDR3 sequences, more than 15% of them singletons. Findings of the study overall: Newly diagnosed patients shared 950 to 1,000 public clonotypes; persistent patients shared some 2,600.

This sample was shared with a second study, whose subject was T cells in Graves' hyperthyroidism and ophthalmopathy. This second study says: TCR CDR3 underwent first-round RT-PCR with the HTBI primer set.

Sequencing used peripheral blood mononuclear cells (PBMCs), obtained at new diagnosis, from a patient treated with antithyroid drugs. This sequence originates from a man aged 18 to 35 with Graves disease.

The CDR3, as DNA: TGTGCCAGCAGTGGGGCCAGGTCCTATAATTCACCCCTCCACTTT. It encodes CASSGARSYNSPLHF. The chain is built from TRBV27 and TRBJ1-6; TRBD1 might be the D (5 bases). The CDR3 covers 15 residues. Trimming left V 5 bases short and J 1 base short, with 9 bases between. From germline, CDR1 is MNHEY and CDR2 SMNVEV (reference sequence).